What follows is one T cell receptor (beta chain) and its context. The clone's antigen remains unknown. No qualities accompany the bases; no much larger clone lies one base away. These data come from a study of CDR3 diversity in severe acne (dated by TCRdb to between 2018 and 2021). The library was produced with PCR. Instrument on record: Illumina HiSeq 2000. TCRdb redid the processing of the public reads, applying fastp at Q25 and MiXCR, and retained in-frame beta chains. Entries that share a CDR3 protein sequence are merged under the most common genes and DNA. The sample yields tens of thousands of distinct CDR3 sequences; 51% were counted once. The ten largest account for more than 13% of the sample. Sequences LNHDA (CDR1) and SQIVND (CDR2) are obtained from the germline V gene (reference sequence). The cysteine opens and the phenylalanine closes a CDR3 of 15 amino acids. Only the CDR3 part of the read is kept: 45 bases, read in frame from the first base. V loses 1 base, J loses 3 bases, and the germline ends lie 12 bases apart.

The sequencing input was blood. The receptor was derived from a male donor in good health, without acne. The chain is assembled from TRBV19 and TRBJ1-1; there is no confident call for the D gene. The CDR3 corresponds to CASSIVPGLDTEAFF. DNA sequence: TGTGCCAGTAGTATAGTCCCGGGGTTGGACACTGAAGCTTTCTTT.